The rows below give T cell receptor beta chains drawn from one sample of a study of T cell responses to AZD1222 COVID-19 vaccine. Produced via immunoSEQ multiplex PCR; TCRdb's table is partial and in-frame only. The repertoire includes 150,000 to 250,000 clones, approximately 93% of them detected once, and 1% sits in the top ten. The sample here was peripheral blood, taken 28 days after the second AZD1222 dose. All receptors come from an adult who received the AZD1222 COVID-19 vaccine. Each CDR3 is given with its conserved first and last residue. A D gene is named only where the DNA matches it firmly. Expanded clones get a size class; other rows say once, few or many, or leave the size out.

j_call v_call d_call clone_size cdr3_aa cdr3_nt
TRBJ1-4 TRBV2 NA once CASNKFAGPEKLFF TGTGCCAGCAACAAGTTCGCCGGGCCTGAAAAACTGTTTTTT
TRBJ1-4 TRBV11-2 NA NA CASSLAAGGNEKLFF TGTGCCAGCAGCTTAGCGGCGGGGGGTAATGAAAAACTGTTTTTT
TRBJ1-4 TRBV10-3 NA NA CAISESTRGGNEKLFF TGTGCCATCAGTGAGTCGACTCGGGGGGGTAATGAAAAACTGTTTTTT
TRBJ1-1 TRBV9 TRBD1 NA CASSVGRTGGSLGTEAFF TGTGCCAGCAGCGTAGGAAGGACAGGGGGCTCGCTTGGCACTGAAGCTTTCTTT
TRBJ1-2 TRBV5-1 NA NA CASSPGNYGYTF TGCGCCAGCAGCCCAGGGAACTATGGCTACACCTTC
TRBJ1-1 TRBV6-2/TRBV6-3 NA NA CASSQDIQRTAFF TGTGCCAGCAGCCAGGACATCCAGAGGACCGCTTTCTTT
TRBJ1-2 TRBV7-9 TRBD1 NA CASSQPRGKDGGYTF TGTGCCAGCAGCCAACCCAGGGGGAAGGACGGTGGCTACACCTTC
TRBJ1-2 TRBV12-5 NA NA CASGSGQIYGYTF TGTGCTAGTGGTTCGGGACAAATTTATGGCTACACCTTC
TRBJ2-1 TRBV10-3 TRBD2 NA CAISSASGGGRNEQFF TGTGCCATCAGTTCCGCTAGCGGGGGGGGAAGGAATGAGCAGTTCTTC
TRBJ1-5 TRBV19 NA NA CASSIGTVRGNQPQHF TGTGCCAGTAGTATTGGTACAGTCCGGGGTAATCAGCCCCAGCATTTT
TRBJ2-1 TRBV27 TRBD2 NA CASSPAGAYNEQFF TGTGCCAGCAGTCCCGCGGGGGCCTACAATGAGCAGTTCTTC
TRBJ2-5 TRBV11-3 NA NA CASSYTGGETQYF TGTGCCAGCAGCTACACAGGTGGAGAGACCCAGTACTTC
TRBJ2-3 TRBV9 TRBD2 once CASSLPHTETRLAGGPGTDTQYF TGTGCCAGCAGCCTCCCCCACACAGAAACCAGGCTAGCGGGGGGGCCGGGGACAGATACGCAGTATTTT
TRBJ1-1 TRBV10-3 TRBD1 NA CAIKPGQGRFEAFF TGTGCCATCAAACCGGGACAGGGGCGGTTTGAAGCTTTCTTT
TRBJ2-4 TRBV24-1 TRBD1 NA CATSDPSGQGAVKNIQYF TGTGCCACCAGTGACCCATCGGGACAGGGGGCCGTCAAAAACATTCAGTACTTC
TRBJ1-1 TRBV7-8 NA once CASSLVVTEAFF TGTGCCAGCAGCTTAGTGGTGACTGAAGCTTTCTTT
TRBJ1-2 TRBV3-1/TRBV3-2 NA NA CASSRGANYGYTF TGTGCCAGCAGCCGAGGGGCTAACTATGGCTACACCTTC
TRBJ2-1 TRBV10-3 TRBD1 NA CALGTGIDNEQFF TGTGCCCTCGGGACAGGGATCGACAATGAGCAGTTCTTC
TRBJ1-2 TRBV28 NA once CASSQQGRYGYTF TGTGCCAGCAGTCAACAGGGAAGATATGGCTACACCTTC
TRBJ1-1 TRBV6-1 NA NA CASSGALGFRGTEAFF TGTGCCAGCAGTGGGGCCTTAGGGTTCAGGGGCACTGAAGCTTTCTTT
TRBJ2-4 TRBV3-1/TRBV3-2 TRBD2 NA CASSGKGRGSHIQYF TGTGCCAGCAGCGGGAAGGGGAGGGGTTCACACATTCAGTACTTC
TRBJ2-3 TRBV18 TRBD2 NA CASSPGLAGSTDTQYF TGTGCCAGCTCACCTGGACTAGCGGGGAGCACAGATACGCAGTATTTT
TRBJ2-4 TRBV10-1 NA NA CASSESTLLDKNIQYF TGCGCCAGCAGTGAGTCTACCCTTCTTGACAAAAACATTCAGTACTTC
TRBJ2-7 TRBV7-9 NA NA CASSLNQGPYEQYF TGTGCCAGCAGCTTAAATCAGGGGCCATACGAGCAGTACTTC
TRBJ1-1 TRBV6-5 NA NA CASRDQGLEAFF TGTGCCAGCAGAGATCAGGGGCTTGAAGCTTTCTTT
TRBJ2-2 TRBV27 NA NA CASSPSPGELFF TGTGCCAGCAGTCCCAGTCCCGGGGAGCTGTTTTTT
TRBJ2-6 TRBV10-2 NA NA CASSGLSGANVLTF TGCGCCAGCAGTGGTCTCTCTGGGGCCAACGTCCTGACTTTC